This entry features one TCR beta chain sequence. This sample was taken from a study of blood T cell repertoires in COVID-19. Only in-frame clones appear in the TCRdb table, and some are missing; sequencing was by immunoSEQ multiplex PCR. This sample has fewer than 250,000 clones, with roughly four fifths found just once. The TCR comes from a woman in her forties or fifties with acute or convalescent COVID-19. The sample taken for sequencing was peripheral blood.

The CDR3 loop reads CASSEWRGGDYGYTF. The DNA for the CDR3 is TGTGCCAGCAGTGAATGGAGAGGGGGGGACTATGGCTACACCTTC. J is TRBJ1-2 and V is TRBV2, with D perhaps matching TRBD1 (6 bases). Germline V gives CDR1 SNHLY, CDR2 FYNNEI. The CDR3 has 15 amino acids. V lost 2 bases to trimming and J lost 3 bases, with 13 bases between them.